One and the same sample provided the 30 T cell receptor beta chains below, sequenced in a study of shared clonotypes between healthy human individuals. Sequencing used immunoSEQ multiplex PCR; TCRdb keeps in-frame clones, though not all of them. The table records roughly 2.2 million clones, 93% of them present only once. Sequenced: naive CD4+ T cells from PBMCs. The subset denotes: CD45RA+ positively selected. The source is a young man in good health. Some clones in this sample may be carry-over from other donors' samples.

The CDR3 region is CASSLARDRGRVTEAFF. The CDR3 bases are TGTGCCAGCAGCTTAGCACGGGACAGGGGGCGCGTAACTGAAGCTTTCTTT. The V call is TRBV7-8, the J call TRBJ1-1, with 12 positions matching TRBD1. This CDR3 contains 17 residues. V was pared by 0 bases and J by 5 bases, with 7 bases of the junction left unmatched. Germline loops: CDR1 SGHVS, CDR2 FQNEAQ.

Turning to this clone: The sample holds other DNA sequences that translate to the same CDR3. This rearrangement joins TRBV18 to TRBJ1-4, with D perhaps TRBD1 (5 bases). From germline, CDR1 is KGHSH and CDR2 LQKENI. With 1 base removed from V and 8 bases from J, the gap between germline ends came to 8 bases. CDR3 length: 13 residues. CDR3 region: CASSPRRDEKLFF. The CDR3 DNA is TGTGCCAGCTCACCACGGAGGGACGAAAAACTGTTTTTT.

The chain links TRBV27 to TRBJ1-1; TRBD1 is a possible D gene (6 bases). V was shortened by 5 bases and J by 5 bases, with 15 bases between the two germline ends. Germline V gene sequence: CDR1 MNHEY, CDR2 SMNVEV (reference sequence). The CDR3 sequence is 14 residues long. The CDR3 DNA is TGTGCCAGCAGTCTCATACAGGGTCAGACTGAAGCTTTCTTT. This gives the protein CASSLIQGQTEAFF.

V usage is TRBV18 and J usage is TRBJ2-3, with 8 positions matching TRBD2. The junction had 20 bases not matched to a gene; V was cut back by 2 bases and J by 4 bases. The germline gives CDR1 KGHSH, CDR2 LQKENI. The length of the CDR3 is 20 residues. CDR3 residues: CASSPFGLAGIGMSADTQYF. In DNA form, the CDR3 reads TGTGCCAGCTCACCATTCGGGCTAGCGGGTATTGGGATGAGCGCAGATACGCAGTATTTT.

This clone was seen only a few times. The J gene is TRBJ1-1, the V gene TRBV29-1, with TRBD1 matching 7 bases. The CDR3 is 13 amino acids. CDR1 and CDR2 from the germline V gene are SQVTM and ANQGSEA. With V trimmed by 5 bases and J by 4 bases, 7 bases remained unmatched. In nucleotides, the CDR3 is TGCAGCGTTTACAGGGGTTCGGGCACTGAAGCTTTCTTT. Translating gives CSVYRGSGTEAFF.

The rearrangement uses TRBV5-1 and TRBJ2-5, with TRBD2 matching 7 bases. The CDR3 is 15 residues long. Germline lookup yields CDR1 SGHRS and CDR2 YFSETQ. The junction had 6 bases not matched to a gene; V was cut back by 4 bases and J by 0 bases. The CDR3 sequence: CASSPGLADQETQYF. The DNA for the CDR3 is TGCGCCAGCAGCCCGGGCCTAGCGGACCAAGAGACCCAGTACTTC.

The chain links TRBV7-2 to TRBJ1-4; 8 bases match TRBD1. CDR3 size: 15 residues. The junction had 7 bases not matched to a gene; V was cut back by 5 bases and J by 5 bases. CDR1 and CDR2 (germline): SGHTA, FQGNSA. The CDR3 DNA is TGTGCCAGCAGCACATGGACAGGGTTGAATGAAAAACTGTTTTTT. Protein product: CASSTWTGLNEKLFF.

The rearrangement uses TRBV7-9 and TRBJ2-2; 10 bases fit TRBD2. After removal of 4 bases from V and 4 bases from J, the junction contained 9 bases not matched to a gene. Germline CDR1 SEHNR, CDR2 FQNEAQ (reference sequence). CDR3 length: 17 residues. CDR3 residues: CASSSTRTSGTTGELFF. In DNA form, the CDR3 reads TGTGCCAGCAGCTCGACTAGGACTAGCGGAACCACCGGGGAGCTGTTTTTT.

V and J are TRBV14 and TRBJ1-2; D is undetermined. This CDR3 has 14 residues. The ends were cut back, 1 base at V and 4 bases at J, with 10 bases in the middle. Germline V lookup: CDR1 SGHDN, CDR2 FVKESK. CDR3 in amino acids: CASSQVGGSYGYTF. The CDR3 DNA follows: TGTGCCAGCAGCCAAGTCGGAGGGAGCTATGGCTACACCTTC.

The chain is built from TRBV9 and TRBJ1-1; TRBD1 is a possible D gene (5 bases). The CDR3 consists of 13 residues. The V end lost 0 bases, the J end lost 8 bases, and 11 bases lay between the germline ends. Germline-derived CDR1 and CDR2 are SGDLS and YYNGEE. The CDR3 bases are TGTGCCAGCAGCGTAGAAGGGAACAGGGAAGCTTTCTTT. It encodes CASSVEGNREAFF.

The chain recombines TRBV15 with TRBJ2-7; 10 nucleotides agree with TRBD2. This CDR3 has 19 residues. Germline values: CDR1 LNHNV, CDR2 YYDKDF (reference sequence). V gave up 1 base and J gave up 0 bases; unmatched junction bases: 12. The CDR3 sequence is CATSRGPGHPSGSSYEQYF. The CDR3 region has the DNA TGTGCCACCAGCAGAGGACCGGGACACCCTAGCGGGAGCTCCTACGAGCAGTACTTC.

In this sample, this clone turned up once. The gene calls are TRBV9 and TRBJ2-1, with D perhaps being TRBD1 or TRBD2 (7 bases each). The germline gives CDR1 SGDLS, CDR2 YYNGEE. The CDR3 spans 14 residues. Trimming left V 3 bases short and J 14 bases short, with 21 bases between. The CDR3 protein is CASSADPAGGEEFF. CDR3 DNA sequence: TGTGCCAGCAGCGCCGACCCTGCAGGGGGGGAAGAGTTCTTC.

V gene TRBV15 combines with J gene TRBJ2-4; 10 bases map to TRBD1. There are 15 residues in the CDR3. CDR1 LNHNV and CDR2 YYDKDF come from the germline V gene (reference sequence). V lost 1 base and J lost 9; bases outside the gene matches: 6. The CDR3 DNA reads as TGTGCCACCAGCAGAGTCCGGACAGGGGGTGCCATTCAGTACTTC. Translated: CATSRVRTGGAIQYF.

V gene TRBV6-6 combines with J gene TRBJ1-2; weak D call: TRBD1 (5 bases). The CDR3 sequence is 13 residues long. Germline V lookup: CDR1 MNHNY, CDR2 SVGAGI (reference sequence). The V and J ends lost 8 bases and 8 bases respectively, with 18 bases between them. The CDR3 DNA reads as TGTGCCAGCGGGAGAGCAGGGAAAGGCGGCTACACCTTC. Its protein product is CASGRAGKGGYTF.

The J gene is TRBJ1-2, the V gene TRBV28; no definite D call. Germline V gives CDR1 MDHEN, CDR2 SYDVKM. Trimming pared 8 bases from V and 2 bases from J, leaving 9 bases between. The CDR3 has 12 residues. The CDR3 is CASGEGNYGYTF. The CDR3 coding sequence is TGTGCCAGCGGGGAGGGCAACTATGGCTACACCTTC.

The gene calls are TRBV9 and TRBJ2-5; TRBD2 might be the D (7 bases). Between the trimmed V and J ends, which lost 4 bases and 5 bases, there was a span of 15 bases. The CDR3 contains 14 residues. Germline loops: CDR1 SGDLS, CDR2 YYNGEE. The CDR3 DNA reads TGTGCCAGCAGCAAGGACAAGGGGGGGGAGACCCAGTACTTC. Its translation is CASSKDKGGETQYF.

The CDR3 region has the DNA TGTGCCATCAGGGCCGACAGGGACACCGGGGAGCTGTTTTTT. This gives the protein CAIRADRDTGELFF. The gene calls are TRBV10-3 and TRBJ2-2; 7 bases fit TRBD1. V dropped 6 bases and J dropped 3; count of bases not matched to a gene: 4. The CDR3 extends over 14 amino acids. Germline V gene lookup returns CDR1 ENHRY and CDR2 SYGVKD.

To note about this clone: This sample also contains other DNA sequences that code for the same CDR3. V is TRBV6-5 and J is TRBJ2-7; 9 bases match TRBD2. V trimming: 2 bases; J trimming: 2 bases; junction bases outside the gene matches: 4. This CDR3 is 15 amino acids long. Germline assignment: CDR1 MNHEY and CDR2 SVGAGI. The CDR3 is CASSYRAGGPYEQYF. DNA of the CDR3: TGTGCCAGCAGTTACCGCGCGGGAGGGCCCTACGAGCAGTACTTC.

As for this clone: The identical CDR3 is also encoded by other nucleotide sequences in the sample. J is TRBJ1-5 and V is TRBV5-1, with D perhaps TRBD1 (6 bases). V shed 4 bases and J shed 0 bases, with 8 bases lying between them. CDR1 and CDR2 from the germline V gene are SGHRS and YFSETQ. The CDR3 has 14 residues. CDR3 nucleotides: TGCGCCAGCAGCCCGGACAGTAGCAATCAGCCCCAGCATTTT. This sequence encodes CASSPDSSNQPQHF. Full variable domain (remainder filled in from reference TRBV5-1 and TRBJ1-5): KAGVTQTPRYLIKTRGQQVTLSCSPISGHRSVSWYQQTPGQGLQFLFEYFSETQRNKGNFPGRFSGRQFSNSRSEMNVSTLELGDSALYLCASSPDSSNQPQHFGDGTRLSIL.

The chain has TRBV9 and TRBJ2-5; D could derive from TRBD1 or TRBD2 (5 bases each). CDR1 and CDR2 from the germline V gene are SGDLS and YYNGEE. The CDR3 length is 13 residues. With 3 bases removed from V and 1 base from J, the gap between germline ends came to 7 bases. Here the CDR3 reads CASSGGIQETQYF. As DNA, the CDR3 is TGTGCCAGCAGCGGGGGGATCCAAGAGACCCAGTACTTC.

The rearrangement uses TRBV10-1 and TRBJ2-7; TRBD1 aligns across 9 bases. Germline V gene lookup returns CDR1 WNHNN and CDR2 SYGVQD (reference sequence). Trimming at V came to 0 bases and at J to 2 bases, leaving 8 bases not matched to a gene. CDR3 length equals 17 residues. CDR3 sequence (DNA): TGCGCCAGCAGTGAGTCGAGTGGGACAGGGATGACCTACGAGCAGTACTTC. Amino acids: CASSESSGTGMTYEQYF.

This chain links TRBV30 with TRBJ2-6; D gene ambiguous. From germline, CDR1 is GTSNPN and CDR2 SVGIG (reference sequence). This CDR3 spans 12 amino acids. The V end was cut by 4 bases, the J end by 1 base, with 2 bases between. Here the CDR3 reads CAWKSGANVLTF. The CDR3 nucleotides are TGTGCCTGGAAGTCTGGGGCCAACGTCCTGACTTTC.

In regard to this clone: Distinct nucleotide sequences in the sample also encode this CDR3. J is TRBJ2-1 and V is TRBV18; 10 positions match TRBD2. CDR3 length: 15 residues. Germline CDR1 and CDR2: KGHSH and LQKENI. Germline trimming cut 4 bases from V and 0 bases from J; bases unmatched to any gene: 0. CDR3 sequence: CASSRLAGSYNEQFF. In DNA form, the CDR3 reads TGTGCCAGCTCACGACTAGCGGGCTCCTACAATGAGCAGTTCTTC.

This clone came up once. The chain couples TRBV28 to TRBJ2-7; TRBD1 matches at 10 bases. This CDR3 contains 15 residues. The germline gives CDR1 MDHEN, CDR2 SYDVKM. After removal of 6 bases from V and 4 bases from J, the junction contained 9 bases not matched to a gene. The CDR3 loop reads CASRTPGQGIYEQYF. DNA for the CDR3: TGTGCCAGCAGGACCCCGGGACAGGGGATATACGAGCAGTACTTC.

The chain uses TRBV19 and TRBJ2-1, with D unclear. Trimming left V 4 bases short and J 6 bases short, with 16 bases between. The germline V gene encodes CDR1 LNHDA and CDR2 SQIVND (reference sequence). There are 15 residues in the CDR3. CDR3 coding DNA: TGTGCCAGTAGTACCCCAACGGTCCCCGCCAATGAGCAGTTCTTC. Translating gives CASSTPTVPANEQFF.

This sequence joins TRBV6-1 and TRBJ1-5; D gene unclear. V was shortened by 6 bases and J by 9 bases, with 15 bases between the two germline ends. The CDR3 consists of 13 residues. CDR1 and CDR2 (germline): MNHNS, SASEGT. CDR3 protein: CASRTGIDRPQHF. The DNA of the CDR3 is TGTGCCAGCAGGACCGGGATTGACCGGCCCCAGCATTTT.

A single count supports this clone. In nucleotides, the CDR3 is TGTGCCAGCAGTGAACGGGGCAGGGGCCCTTCGAGCTACACCTTC. This translates into CASSERGRGPSSYTF. The chain has TRBV6-1 and TRBJ1-2, with D perhaps matching TRBD1 (6 bases). Trimming stripped 2 bases from V and 9 bases from J, with 19 bases between. Germline CDR1 is MNHNS and CDR2 is SASEGT. The CDR3 contains 15 residues.

CDR3 bases: TGTGCCAGTATTGGCGAGAACACCGGGGAGCTGTTTTTT. Its protein product is CASIGENTGELFF. This chain uses TRBV19 with TRBJ2-2; D ambiguous. Trimming took off 7 bases at V and 1 base at J, with 7 bases between the two ends. The CDR3 consists of 13 residues. Germline V gene sequence: CDR1 LNHDA, CDR2 SQIVND (reference sequence). The full variable domain, its missing parts supplied by reference TRBV19 and TRBJ2-2, is DGGITQSPKYLFRKEGQNVTLSCEQNLNHDAMYWYRQDPGQGLRLIYYSQIVNDFQKGDIAEGYSVSREKKESFPLTVTSAQKNPTAFYLCASIGENTGELFFGEGSRLTVL.

V and J are TRBV29-1 and TRBJ2-3, with D possibly matching TRBD2 (5 bases). The V end lost 7 bases, the J end lost 3 bases, and 26 bases lay between the germline ends. Germline assignment: CDR1 SQVTM and CDR2 ANQGSEA. The CDR3 has 17 amino acids. CDR3 sequence (DNA): TGCAGCGCCGGCGGGTCCTCCGGGCTGCTGGGGACAGATACGCAGTATTTT. Residues: CSAGGSSGLLGTDTQYF.

The rearrangement links TRBV10-1 to TRBJ2-7; D unresolved. This CDR3 contains 13 residues. From germline, CDR1 is WNHNN and CDR2 SYGVQD (reference sequence). V lost 0 bases and J 7 bases, leaving 10 bases between the germline ends. CDR3 sequence: CASSESGLEEQYF. CDR3 coding DNA: TGCGCCAGCAGTGAGTCCGGGTTGGAAGAGCAGTACTTC.